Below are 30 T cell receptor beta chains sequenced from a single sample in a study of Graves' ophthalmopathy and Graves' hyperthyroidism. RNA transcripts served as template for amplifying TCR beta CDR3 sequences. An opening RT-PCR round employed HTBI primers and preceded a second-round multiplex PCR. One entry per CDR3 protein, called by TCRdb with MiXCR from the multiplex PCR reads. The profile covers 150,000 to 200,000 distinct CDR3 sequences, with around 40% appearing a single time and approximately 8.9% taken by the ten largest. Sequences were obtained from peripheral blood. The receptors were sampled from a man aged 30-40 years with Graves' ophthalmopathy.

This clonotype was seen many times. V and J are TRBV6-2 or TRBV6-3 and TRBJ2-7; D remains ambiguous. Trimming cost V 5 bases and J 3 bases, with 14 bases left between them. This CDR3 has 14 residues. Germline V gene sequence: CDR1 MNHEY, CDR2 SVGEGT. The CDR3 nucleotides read TGTGCCAGCAGTCCCCTCGGGTGGATCTACGAGCAGTACTTC. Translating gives CASSPLGWIYEQYF.

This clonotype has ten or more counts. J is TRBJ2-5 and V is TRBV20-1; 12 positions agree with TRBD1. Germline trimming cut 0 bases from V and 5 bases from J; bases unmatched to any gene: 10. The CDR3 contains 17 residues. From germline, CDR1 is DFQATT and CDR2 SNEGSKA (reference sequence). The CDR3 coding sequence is TGCAGTGCTAGAGATCTCGGGACAGGGGGCATCCGGGAGACCCAGTACTTC. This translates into CSARDLGTGGIRETQYF.

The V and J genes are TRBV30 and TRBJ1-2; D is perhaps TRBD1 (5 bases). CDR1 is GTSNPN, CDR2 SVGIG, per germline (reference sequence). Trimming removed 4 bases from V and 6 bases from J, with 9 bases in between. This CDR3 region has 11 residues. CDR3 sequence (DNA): TGTGCCTGGATGCGGGGCGATGGCTACACCTTC. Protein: CAWMRGDGYTF. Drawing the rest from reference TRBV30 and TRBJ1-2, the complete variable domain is SQTIHQWPATLVQPVGSPLSLECTVEGTSNPNLYWYRQAAGRGLQLLFYSVGIGQISSEVPQNLSASRPQDRQFILSSKKLLLSDSGFYLCAWMRGDGYTFGSGTRLTVV.

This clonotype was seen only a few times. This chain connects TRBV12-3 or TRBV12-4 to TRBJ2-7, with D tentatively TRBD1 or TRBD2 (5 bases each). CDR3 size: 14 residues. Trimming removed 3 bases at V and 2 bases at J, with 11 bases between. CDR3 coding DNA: TGTGCCAGCAGTTTGGGGGACGGTCCCTACGAGCAGTACTTC. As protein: CASSLGDGPYEQYF.

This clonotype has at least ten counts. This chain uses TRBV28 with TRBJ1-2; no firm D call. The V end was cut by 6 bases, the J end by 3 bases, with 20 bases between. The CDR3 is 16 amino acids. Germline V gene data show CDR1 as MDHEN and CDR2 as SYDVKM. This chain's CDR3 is CASSYYPGLADYGYTF. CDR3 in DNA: TGTGCCAGCAGCTACTACCCCGGCCTTGCTGACTATGGCTACACCTTC.

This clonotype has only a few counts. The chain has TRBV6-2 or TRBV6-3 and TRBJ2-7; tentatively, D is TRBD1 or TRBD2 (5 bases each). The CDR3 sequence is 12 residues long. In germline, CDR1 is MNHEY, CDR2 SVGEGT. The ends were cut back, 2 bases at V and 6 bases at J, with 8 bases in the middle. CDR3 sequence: CASSYGTGEQYF. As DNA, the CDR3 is TGTGCCAGCAGTTACGGGACGGGCGAGCAGTACTTC.

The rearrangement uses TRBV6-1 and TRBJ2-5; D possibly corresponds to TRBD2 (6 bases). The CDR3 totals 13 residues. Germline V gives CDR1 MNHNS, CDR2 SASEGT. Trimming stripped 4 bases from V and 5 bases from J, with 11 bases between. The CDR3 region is CASSGAEGETQYF. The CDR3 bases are TGTGCCAGCAGTGGGGCGGAGGGTGAGACCCAGTACTTC.

The CDR3 loop reads CASSYLRTGSTEAFF. The DNA of the CDR3 is TGTGCCAGCAGTTACCTCAGGACAGGGAGTACTGAAGCTTTCTTT. The chain uses TRBV6-2 or TRBV6-3 and TRBJ1-1; TRBD1 aligns across 8 bases. With 2 bases clipped from V and 5 bases from J, the junction kept 7 bases outside the gene matches. CDR1 is MNHEY and CDR2 is SVGEGT in the germline V gene. There are 15 residues in the CDR3.

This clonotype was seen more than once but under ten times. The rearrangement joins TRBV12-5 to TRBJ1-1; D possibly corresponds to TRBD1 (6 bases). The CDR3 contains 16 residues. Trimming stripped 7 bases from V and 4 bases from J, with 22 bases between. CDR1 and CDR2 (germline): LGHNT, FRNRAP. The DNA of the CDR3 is TGTGCTAGTGCCCTTACATCAGGGGCTTGGGGCACTGAAGCTTTCTTT. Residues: CASALTSGAWGTEAFF.

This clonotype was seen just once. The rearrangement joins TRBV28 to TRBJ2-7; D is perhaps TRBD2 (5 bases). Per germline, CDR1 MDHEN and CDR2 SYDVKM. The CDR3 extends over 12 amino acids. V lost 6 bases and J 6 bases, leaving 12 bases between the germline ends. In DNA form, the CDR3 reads TGTGCCAGCAGCATCGAGGGTTCCGAGCAGTACTTC. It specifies CASSIEGSEQYF.

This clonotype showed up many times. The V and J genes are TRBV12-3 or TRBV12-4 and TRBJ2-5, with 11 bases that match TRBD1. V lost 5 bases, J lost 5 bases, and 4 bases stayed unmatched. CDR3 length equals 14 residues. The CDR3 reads CASSPWTGGETQYF. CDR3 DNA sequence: TGTGCCAGCAGTCCATGGACAGGGGGCGAGACCCAGTACTTC.

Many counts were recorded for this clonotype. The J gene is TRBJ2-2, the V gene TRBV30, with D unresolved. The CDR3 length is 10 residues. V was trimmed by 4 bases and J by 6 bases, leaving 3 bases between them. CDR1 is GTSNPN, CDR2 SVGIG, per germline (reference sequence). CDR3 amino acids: CAWNPGELFF. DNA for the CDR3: TGTGCCTGGAATCCCGGGGAGCTGTTTTTT.

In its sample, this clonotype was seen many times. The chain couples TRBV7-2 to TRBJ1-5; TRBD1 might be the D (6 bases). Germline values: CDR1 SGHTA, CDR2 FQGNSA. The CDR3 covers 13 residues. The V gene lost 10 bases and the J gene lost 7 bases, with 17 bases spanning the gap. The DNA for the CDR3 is TGTGCCAACATCGGGGGGCAGAAACAGCCCCAGCATTTT. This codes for CANIGGQKQPQHF. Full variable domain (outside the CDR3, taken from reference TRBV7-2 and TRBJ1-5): GAGVSQSPSNKVTEKGKDVELRCDPISGHTALYWYRQSLGQGLEFLIYFQGNSAPDKSGLPSDRFSAERTGGSVSTLTIQRTQQEDSAVYLCANIGGQKQPQHFGDGTRLSIL.

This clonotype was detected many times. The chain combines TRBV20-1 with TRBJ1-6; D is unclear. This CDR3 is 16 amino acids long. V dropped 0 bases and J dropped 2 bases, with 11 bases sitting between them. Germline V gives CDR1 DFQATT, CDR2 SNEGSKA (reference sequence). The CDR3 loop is CSAREVPWTYNSPLHF. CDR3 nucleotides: TGCAGTGCTAGAGAGGTCCCGTGGACCTATAATTCACCCCTCCACTTT.

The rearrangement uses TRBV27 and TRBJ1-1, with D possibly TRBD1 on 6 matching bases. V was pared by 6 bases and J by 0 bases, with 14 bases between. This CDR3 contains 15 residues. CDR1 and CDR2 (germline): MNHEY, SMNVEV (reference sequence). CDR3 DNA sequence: TGTGCCAGCAGGACGCTGGACAGAGTGAACACTGAAGCTTTCTTT. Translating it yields CASRTLDRVNTEAFF.

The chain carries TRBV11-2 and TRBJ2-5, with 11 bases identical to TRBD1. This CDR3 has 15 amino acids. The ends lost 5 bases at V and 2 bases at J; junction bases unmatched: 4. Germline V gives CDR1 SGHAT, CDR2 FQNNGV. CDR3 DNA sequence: TGTGCCAGCAGCAAGGGGACAGGGGGTCAAGAGACCCAGTACTTC. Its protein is CASSKGTGGQETQYF.

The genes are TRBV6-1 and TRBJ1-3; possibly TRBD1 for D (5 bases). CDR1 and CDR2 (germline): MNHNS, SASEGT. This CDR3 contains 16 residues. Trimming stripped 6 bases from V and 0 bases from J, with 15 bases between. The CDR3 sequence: CASRQTELPSGNTIYF. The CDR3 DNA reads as TGTGCCAGCAGGCAGACAGAGCTTCCCTCTGGAAACACCATATATTTT.

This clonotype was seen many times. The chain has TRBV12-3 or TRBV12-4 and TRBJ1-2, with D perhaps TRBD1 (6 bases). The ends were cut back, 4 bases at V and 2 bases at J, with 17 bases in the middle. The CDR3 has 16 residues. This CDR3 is CASSSGGTGKNYGYTF. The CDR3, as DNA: TGTGCCAGCAGTTCCGGAGGTACAGGGAAGAACTATGGCTACACCTTC.

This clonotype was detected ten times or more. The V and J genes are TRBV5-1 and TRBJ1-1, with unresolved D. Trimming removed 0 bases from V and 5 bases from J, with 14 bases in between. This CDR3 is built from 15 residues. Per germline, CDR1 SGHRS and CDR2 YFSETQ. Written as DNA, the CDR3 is TGCGCCAGCAGCTTGGCCGCGGGCGCGGGGACTGAAGCTTTCTTT. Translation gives CASSLAAGAGTEAFF.

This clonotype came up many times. In DNA form, the CDR3 reads TGTGCCTGGAGAGGGCAGACTTATGGCTACACCTTC. Translating it yields CAWRGQTYGYTF. The chain employs TRBV30 and TRBJ1-2; D not certain. The CDR3 is made up of 12 amino acids. V lost 3 bases, J lost 5 bases, and 10 bases lay in between. Germline CDR1 is GTSNPN and CDR2 is SVGIG (reference sequence).

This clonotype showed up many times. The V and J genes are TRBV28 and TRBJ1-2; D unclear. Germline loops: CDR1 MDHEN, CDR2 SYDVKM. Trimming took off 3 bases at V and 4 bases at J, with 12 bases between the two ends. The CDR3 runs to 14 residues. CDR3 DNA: TGTGCCAGCAGTTTCGCAGGTACTGGCTATGGCTACACCTTC. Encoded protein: CASSFAGTGYGYTF.

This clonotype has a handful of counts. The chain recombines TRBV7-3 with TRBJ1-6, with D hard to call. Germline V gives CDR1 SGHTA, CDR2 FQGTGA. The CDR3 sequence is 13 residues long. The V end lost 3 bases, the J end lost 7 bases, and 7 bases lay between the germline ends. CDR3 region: CASSFSVNSPLHF. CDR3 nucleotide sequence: TGTGCCAGCAGCTTCTCGGTCAATTCACCCCTCCACTTT.

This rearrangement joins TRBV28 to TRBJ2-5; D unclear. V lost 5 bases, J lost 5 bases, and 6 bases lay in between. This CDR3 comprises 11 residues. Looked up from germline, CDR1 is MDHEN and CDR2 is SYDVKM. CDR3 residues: CASSGLETQYF. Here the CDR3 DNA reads TGTGCCAGCAGTGGTTTGGAGACCCAGTACTTC.

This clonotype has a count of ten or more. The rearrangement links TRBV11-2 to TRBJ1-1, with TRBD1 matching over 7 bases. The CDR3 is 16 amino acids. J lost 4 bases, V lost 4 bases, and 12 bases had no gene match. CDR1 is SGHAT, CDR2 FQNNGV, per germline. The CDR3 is CASSSGGNRGITEAFF. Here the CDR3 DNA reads TGTGCCAGCAGCTCGGGGGGAAACAGGGGTATCACTGAAGCTTTCTTT.

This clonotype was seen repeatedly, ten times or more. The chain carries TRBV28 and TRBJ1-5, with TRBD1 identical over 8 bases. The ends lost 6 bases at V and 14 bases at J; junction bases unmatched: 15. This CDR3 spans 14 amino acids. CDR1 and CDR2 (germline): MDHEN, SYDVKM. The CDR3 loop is CASSKARGQSAKHF. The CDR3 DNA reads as TGTGCCAGCAGCAAGGCCAGGGGGCAATCAGCCAAGCATTTT.

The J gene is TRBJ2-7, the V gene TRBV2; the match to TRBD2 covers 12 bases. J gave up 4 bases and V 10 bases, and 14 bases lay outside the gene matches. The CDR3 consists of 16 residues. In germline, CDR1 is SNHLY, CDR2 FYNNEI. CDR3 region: CATHRTSGIPGYEQYF. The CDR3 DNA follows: TGTGCCACCCACAGGACTAGCGGGATACCAGGGTACGAGCAGTACTTC.

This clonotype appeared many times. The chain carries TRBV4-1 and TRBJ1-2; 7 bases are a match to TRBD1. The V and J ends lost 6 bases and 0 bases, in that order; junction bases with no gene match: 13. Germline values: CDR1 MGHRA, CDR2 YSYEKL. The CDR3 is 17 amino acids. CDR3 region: CASRPPGQRDPNYGYTF. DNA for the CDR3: TGCGCCAGCAGACCTCCGGGACAGCGCGACCCTAACTATGGCTACACCTTC.

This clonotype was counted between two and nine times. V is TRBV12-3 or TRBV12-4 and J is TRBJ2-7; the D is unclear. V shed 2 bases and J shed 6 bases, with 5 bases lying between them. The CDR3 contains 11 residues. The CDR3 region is CASSLYPEQYF. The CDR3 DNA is TGTGCCAGCAGTTTATACCCCGAGCAGTACTTC.

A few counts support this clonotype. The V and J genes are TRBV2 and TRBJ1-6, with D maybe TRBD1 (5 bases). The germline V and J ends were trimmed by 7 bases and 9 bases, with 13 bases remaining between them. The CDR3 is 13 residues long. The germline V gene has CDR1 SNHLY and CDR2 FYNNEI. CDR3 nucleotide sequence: TGTGCCAGCACAGGACTGGGGGGTTCACCCCTCCACTTT. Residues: CASTGLGGSPLHF.

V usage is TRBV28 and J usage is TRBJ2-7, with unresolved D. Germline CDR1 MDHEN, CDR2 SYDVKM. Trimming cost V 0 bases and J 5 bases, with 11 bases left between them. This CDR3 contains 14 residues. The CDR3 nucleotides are TGTGCCAGCAGTTTATGGGTCGGGCAGGACGAGCAGTACTTC. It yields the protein CASSLWVGQDEQYF.